Sequencing of this TCR beta chain was carried out in a study of T-cell reconstitution after alpha-beta-depleted transplantation in children. The CDR3 totals 13 residues. V lost 3 bases and J 4 bases, leaving 12 bases between the germline ends. CDR1 DFQATT and CDR2 SNEGSKA come from the germline V gene (reference sequence). The TCRbeta library was prepared with unique molecular identifiers. In TCRdb, the PCR reads were re-called with MiXCR into one record per CDR3 protein. In the table there are 550,000 to 600,000 distinct CDR3 sequences, roughly 23% of which are singletons. This clonotype was seen repeatedly, ten times or more.

The material sequenced was PBMCs, mostly from graft donor cells, taken 360 days after TCRalphabeta/CD19-depleted stem cell transplant. The chain joins TRBV20-1 to TRBJ2-5, with D possibly matching TRBD1 (5 bases). The clonotype comes from a boy less than two years old who had a stem cell transplant for acute myeloid leukemia, so the T cells may come from the graft donor. CDR3 amino acids: CSASVSRVETQYF. The DNA for the CDR3 is TGCAGTGCTAGTGTATCCAGGGTAGAGACCCAGTACTTC.